The 4 T cell receptor beta chains presented below share a single source sample, sequenced in a study of T cell responses to AZD1222 COVID-19 vaccine. Repertoires were generated with immunoSEQ multiplex PCR, while TCRdb's copy carries only in-frame clones and drops some. The table includes about 110,000 clones, about 86% detected once. The sequenced sample was peripheral blood, obtained on day 0 of AZD1222 vaccination. All receptors come from an adult in good health.

The chain employs TRBV28 and TRBJ1-2; D gene unclear. V lost 6 bases, J lost 6 bases, and 17 bases lay in between. CDR1 is MDHEN, CDR2 SYDVKM, per germline. The CDR3 contains 14 residues. The CDR3 DNA follows: TGTGCCAGCAGGATCCCCCCTGGGGAGAATGGCTACACCTTC. Residues: CASRIPPGENGYTF.

The CDR3 nucleotides are TGTGCCAGCAGCTTGCTTCACAGGGGATTTGGCTACACCTTC. Translated, it gives CASSLLHRGFGYTF. This chain joins TRBV7-9 and TRBJ1-2; 7 bases align to TRBD1. The CDR3 totals 14 residues. J gave up 7 bases and V 3 bases, and 8 bases lay outside the gene matches. Per the germline V gene, CDR1 is SEHNR and CDR2 is FQNEAQ (reference sequence). Based on the CDR3 plus reference TRBV7-9 and TRBJ1-2, the full variable domain is DTGVSQNPRHKITKRGQNVTFRCDPISEHNRLYWYRQTLGQGPEFLTYFQNEAQLEKSRLLSDRFSAERPKGSFSTLEIQRTEQGDSAMYLCASSLLHRGFGYTFGSGTRLTVV.

This clone was observed a handful of times. This chain connects TRBV27 to TRBJ1-2; 7 bases line up with TRBD1. The germline V gene has CDR1 MNHEY and CDR2 SMNVEV (reference sequence). The junction had 8 bases not matched to a gene; V was cut back by 3 bases and J by 4 bases. The CDR3 is 15 amino acids. The CDR3 nucleotides are TGTGCCAGCAGTTTTGGGACAGACGCCAGCTATGGCTACACCTTC. It specifies CASSFGTDASYGYTF.

The CDR3 sequence is CASSVEAGARTDTQYF. The CDR3 DNA sequence: TGTGCCAGCAGCGTAGAGGCGGGGGCCCGCACAGATACGCAGTATTTT. The chain employs TRBV9 and TRBJ2-3; D is perhaps TRBD2 (7 bases). Trimming cost V 0 bases and J 1 base, with 12 bases left between them. Germline-derived CDR1 and CDR2 are SGDLS and YYNGEE. The CDR3 contains 16 residues. The full variable domain, with the rest looked up from reference TRBV9 and TRBJ2-3, is DSGVTQTPKHLITATGQRVTLRCSPRSGDLSVYWYQQSLDQGLQFLIQYYNGEERAKGNILERFSAQQFPDLHSELNLSSLELGDSALYFCASSVEAGARTDTQYFGPGTRLTVL.